This T cell receptor beta chain was retrieved from a study of blood T cell repertoires in COVID-19 (dated by TCRdb to 2020 to 2022). With regard to the full study: Samples covering the acute and convalescent phases of COVID-19 were provided by collaborators in the United States, Italy and Spain. The prospective study material was composed of cDNA or gDNA derived from T cells, B-cell-depleted T cells, or PBMCs. The dataset comprised deeply sampled blood TCRbeta repertoires from subjects exposed to, actively infected with, or recovered from COVID-19. The repertoires were released in a freely available public database meant as a resource for research on the immune response to SARS-CoV-2. The samples were drawn from the first 160 participants of the ongoing ImmuneRACE study and from about 1,200 subjects provided by 6 global collaborators. The sample metadata nearly always contained a de-identified subject ID, COVID-19 status, age in years and sex. Where available, HLA class I and class II types were obtained from metadata supplied by the sample provider rather than from assay-based typing. Here is what the overall study found, with its caveats: The quantity of clinical and demographic metadata differed by source and by participant and was supplied without curation.

Worth noting for this clone: There is no known antigen for this receptor. The input lacks base qualities; no much larger clone sits a single base away.

Collaborating institutions collected whole blood in K2EDTA tubes following their own protocols. Collaborator samples were shipped for TCRbeta analysis as frozen whole blood, isolated PBMCs, or DNA extracted from either sample type. The CDR3 holds 14 amino acids from the cysteine to the phenylalanine. The kept DNA is CDR3 alone, 42 bases in frame from the first base. Reading the germline V gene gives CDR1 SGHNT and CDR2 YENEEA. V is trimmed back by 1 base and J by 8 bases, and the junction contains 6 bases that no gene match accounts for. TCRbeta CDR3 regions were amplified from genomic DNA using the immunoSEQ Assay, a bias-controlled multiplex PCR. The published analysis was carried out like this. Within the assay, amplification of reference gene primers was used to estimate how many nucleated cells each sample contained. To quantify the absolute abundance of each unique TCRbeta CDR3 rearrangement, sequence reads were collapsed and filtered. For each sample, productive Simpson clonality was calculated as the square root of Simpson's diversity index across productive rearrangements. This immuneACCESS table, as held by TCRdb, lists in-frame sequences with V and J called but not all clones. Of the missing ones, under half trace to an unresolved V gene in checked studies; the others have no known cause. D and trimming were read from the DNA, whereas the V and J calls and clone size are those reported in that table. Within this sample are 150,000 to 200,000 clones, with roughly 86% of them counted one time only. The ten largest clones take up about 0.95% of the sample.

The sequence is built from TRBV11-3 and TRBJ2-3, with TRBD2 identical over 7 junction bases. The specimen sequenced was peripheral blood. This sequence was found in a man between 18 and 29 years old with acute or convalescent COVID-19. The CDR3 reads as follows: CASSLAPTGGTQYF. The nucleotide sequence is given as TGTGCCAGCAGCTTAGCCCCGACGGGGGGTACGCAGTATTTT.